The next 2 T cell receptor beta chains were all read from a single sample in a study of blood T cell repertoires in COVID-19. TCRdb's table, derived via immunoSEQ multiplex PCR, lists solely in-frame clones and lacks some. This sample has under 95,000 clones, with 75% to 90% found just once. Specimen: peripheral blood. The origin of the receptors is a woman older than 75 with acute or convalescent COVID-19.

The rearrangement links TRBV6-1 to TRBJ2-6, with D perhaps TRBD1 (6 bases). Germline lookup yields CDR1 MNHNS and CDR2 SASEGT. V lost 2 bases, J lost 6 bases, and 14 bases lay in between. This CDR3 is 16 amino acids long. CDR3 DNA: TGTGCCAGCAGTGAATGGGGGCGCACGCAGGCCAACGTCCTGACTTTC. Amino acids: CASSEWGRTQANVLTF.

This clone was observed a handful of times. The chain employs TRBV19 and TRBJ2-3, with a weak D call TRBD1 (6 bases). The CDR3 runs to 17 residues. Germline loops: CDR1 LNHDA, CDR2 SQIVND (reference sequence). The V end was cut by 3 bases, the J end by 3 bases, with 19 bases between. CDR3 DNA sequence: TGTGCCAGTAGTATCGGCCAGGGGATTAGGGTAACAGATACGCAGTATTTT. Protein product: CASSIGQGIRVTDTQYF.